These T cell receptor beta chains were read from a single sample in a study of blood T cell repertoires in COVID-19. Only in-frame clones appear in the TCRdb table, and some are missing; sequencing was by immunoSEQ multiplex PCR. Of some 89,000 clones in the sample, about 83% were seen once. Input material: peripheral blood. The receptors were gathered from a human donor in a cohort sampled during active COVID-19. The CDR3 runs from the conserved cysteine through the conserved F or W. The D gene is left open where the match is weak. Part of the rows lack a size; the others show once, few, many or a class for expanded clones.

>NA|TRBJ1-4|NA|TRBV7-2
CASGERVRGEKLFF
TGTGCCAGCGGGGAGAGGGTTCGGGGTGAAAAACTGTTTTTT
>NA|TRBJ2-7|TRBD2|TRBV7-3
CASSLGLAGSYEQYF
TGTGCCAGCAGCTTAGGGCTAGCGGGTTCCTACGAGCAGTACTTC
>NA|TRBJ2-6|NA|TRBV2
CASSSGAGANVLTF
TGTGCCAGCAGTTCGGGGGCTGGGGCCAACGTCCTGACTTTC
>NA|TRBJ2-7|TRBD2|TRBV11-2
CASSLELGLAGVPPYEQYF
TGTGCCAGCAGCTTAGAGCTTGGACTAGCGGGAGTACCCCCCTACGAGCAGTACTTC
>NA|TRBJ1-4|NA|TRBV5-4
CASSSPRELGEKLFF
TGTGCCAGCAGCTCCCCCAGGGAATTGGGTGAAAAACTGTTTTTT
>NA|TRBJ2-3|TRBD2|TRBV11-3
CASALGLAGGDTQYF
TGTGCCAGCGCCCTGGGGCTAGCGGGGGGAGATACGCAGTATTTT
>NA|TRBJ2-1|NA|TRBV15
CATSTQDSYNEQFF
TGTGCCACCAGCACCCAGGACAGCTACAATGAGCAGTTCTTC
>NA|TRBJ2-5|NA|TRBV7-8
CASSSQTGIETQYF
TGTGCCAGCAGCTCCCAGACAGGCATCGAGACCCAGTACTTC
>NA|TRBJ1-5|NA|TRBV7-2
CASSFQGGEPQHF
TGTGCCAGCAGCTTCCAGGGTGGCGAGCCCCAGCATTTT
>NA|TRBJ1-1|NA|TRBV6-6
CASTYREGNTEAFF
TGTGCCAGCACCTACAGGGAGGGGAACACTGAAGCTTTCTTT
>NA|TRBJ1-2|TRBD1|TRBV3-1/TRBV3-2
CASSRTQGDYGYTF
TGTGCCAGCAGCCGAACACAGGGGGACTATGGCTACACCTTC
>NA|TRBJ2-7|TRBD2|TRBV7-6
CASSMGGSGSHEQYF
TGTGCCAGCAGCATGGGAGGTAGCGGGAGCCACGAGCAGTACTTC
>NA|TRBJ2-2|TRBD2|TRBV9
CASSNLAGGPGTGELFF
TGTGCCAGCAGCAACCTAGCGGGAGGGCCCGGCACCGGGGAGCTGTTTTTT
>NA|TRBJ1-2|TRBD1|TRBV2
CASSNRQGDGYTF
TGTGCCAGCAGTAACCGACAGGGGGACGGCTACACCTTC
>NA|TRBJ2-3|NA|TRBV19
CASNGGVSTDTQYF
TGTGCCAGTAACGGAGGAGTGAGCACAGATACGCAGTATTTT
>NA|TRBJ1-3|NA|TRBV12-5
CATNSGNTIYF
TGTGCTACCAACTCTGGAAACACCATATATTTT
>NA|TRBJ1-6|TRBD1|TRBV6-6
CASRGDSHYNSPLHF
TGTGCCAGCAGGGGGGACAGCCACTATAATTCACCCCTCCACTTT
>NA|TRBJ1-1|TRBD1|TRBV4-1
CASSQDQGVATEAFF
TGCGCCAGCAGCCAAGATCAGGGGGTGGCCACTGAAGCTTTCTTT
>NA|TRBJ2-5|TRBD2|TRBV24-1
CATSDLTSGIGETQYF
TGTGCCACCAGTGATTTGACTAGCGGGATTGGGGAGACCCAGTACTTC
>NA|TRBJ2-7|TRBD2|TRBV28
CASSTWTSGFSYEQYF
TGTGCCAGCAGTACGTGGACTAGCGGGTTCTCCTACGAGCAGTACTTC
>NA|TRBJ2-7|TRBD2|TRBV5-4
CASSADLAGGPAEQYF
TGTGCCAGCAGCGCCGATCTAGCGGGAGGGCCGGCGGAGCAGTACTTC
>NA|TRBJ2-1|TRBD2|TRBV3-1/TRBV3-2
CASSPLTSGRNNEQFF
TGTGCCAGCAGCCCGCTAACTAGCGGGAGGAACAATGAGCAGTTCTTC
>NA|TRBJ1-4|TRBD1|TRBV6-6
CASTQGSGSEKLFF
TGTGCCAGCACACAGGGGTCGGGTAGTGAAAAACTGTTTTTT
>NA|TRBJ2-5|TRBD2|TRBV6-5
CASSGGGIAQETQYF
TGTGCCAGCTCGGGGGGGGGTATAGCTCAAGAGACCCAGTACTTC
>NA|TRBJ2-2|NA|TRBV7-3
CASSLDGTSANTGELFF
TGTGCCAGCAGCTTAGATGGCACATCTGCGAACACCGGGGAGCTGTTTTTT
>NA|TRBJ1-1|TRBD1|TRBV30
CAWSIGQGREAFF
TGTGCCTGGAGTATCGGACAGGGGAGGGAAGCTTTCTTT
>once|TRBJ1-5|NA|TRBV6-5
CASMREIYQPQHF
TGTGCCAGCATGAGAGAGATATATCAGCCCCAGCATTTT
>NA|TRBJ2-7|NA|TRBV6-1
CASSEDSESSYEQYF
TGTGCCAGCAGTGAAGATTCGGAGAGCTCCTACGAGCAGTACTTC
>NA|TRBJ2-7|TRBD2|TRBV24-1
CATSGGRDTAEQYF
TGTGCCACCAGTGGCGGGAGAGATACGGCTGAGCAGTACTTC
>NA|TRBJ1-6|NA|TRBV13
CASSLGSGVGSPLHF
TGTGCCAGCAGCTTAGGGTCAGGGGTAGGCTCACCCCTCCACTTT
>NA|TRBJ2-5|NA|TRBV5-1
CASSLGTNHQETQYF
TGCGCCAGCAGCTTGGGGACAAACCACCAAGAGACCCAGTACTTC
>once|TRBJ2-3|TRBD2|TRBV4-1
CASSQETSGGRADTQYF
TGCGCCAGCAGCCAGGAGACTAGCGGGGGTCGGGCAGATACGCAGTATTTT
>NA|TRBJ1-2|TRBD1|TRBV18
CASSRTGQGNPRSNYGYTF
TGTGCCAGCTCACGTACGGGACAGGGGAACCCGAGGTCTAACTATGGCTACACCTTC
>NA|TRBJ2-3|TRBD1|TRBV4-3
CASSQDGGQGSDTQYF
TGCGCCAGCAGCCAAGATGGGGGACAGGGATCAGATACGCAGTATTTT
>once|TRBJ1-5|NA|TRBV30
CAWNRYSNQPQHF
TGTGCCTGGAACAGGTATAGCAATCAGCCCCAGCATTTT
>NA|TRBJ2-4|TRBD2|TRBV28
CASRWTSGRENIQYF
TGTGCCAGCAGGTGGACTAGCGGGAGGGAAAACATTCAGTACTTC
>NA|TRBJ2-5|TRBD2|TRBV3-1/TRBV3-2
CASSPAGGYRLETQYF
TGTGCCAGCAGCCCTGCGGGAGGGTACCGCCTGGAGACCCAGTACTTC
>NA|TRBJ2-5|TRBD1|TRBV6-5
CASSRTGRETQYF
TGTGCCAGCAGTCGGACAGGGAGAGAGACCCAGTACTTC
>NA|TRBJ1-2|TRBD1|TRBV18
CASSPQAGGAYGYTF
TGTGCCAGCTCACCACAGGCAGGGGGCGCGTATGGCTACACCTTC
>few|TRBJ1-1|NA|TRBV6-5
CASRIDTSTFF
TGTGCCAGCAGAATCGACACTTCAACTTTCTTT
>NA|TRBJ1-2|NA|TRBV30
CAWSGQFSSKYGYTF
TGTGCCTGGTCCGGACAGTTCTCCTCTAAGTATGGCTACACCTTC
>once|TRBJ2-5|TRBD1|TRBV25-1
CASSAQPGQGLETQYF
TGTGCCAGCAGTGCACAACCCGGACAGGGTTTAGAGACCCAGTACTTC
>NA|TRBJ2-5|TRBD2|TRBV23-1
CASSQDPGLAGGREYF
TGCGCCAGCAGTCAAGACCCCGGACTAGCGGGAGGGAGGGAGTACTTC
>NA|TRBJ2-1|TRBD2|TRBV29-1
CSVEGTSAYNEQFF
TGCAGCGTTGAAGGGACTAGCGCATACAATGAGCAGTTCTTC
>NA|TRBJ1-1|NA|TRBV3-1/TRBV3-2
CASSQSRDGTLMNTEAFF
TGTGCCAGCAGCCAATCAAGGGACGGGACACTCATGAACACTGAAGCTTTCTTT
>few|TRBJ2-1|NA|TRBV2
CASMLAGPPVNEQFF
TGTGCCAGCATGCTGGCGGGACCTCCCGTAAATGAGCAGTTCTTC
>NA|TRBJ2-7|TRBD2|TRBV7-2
CASSLASGSPYEQYF
TGTGCCAGCAGCTTGGCTAGCGGTAGCCCCTACGAGCAGTACTTC
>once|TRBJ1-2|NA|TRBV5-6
CASSLREVNYGYTF
TGTGCCAGCAGCTTGAGGGAGGTTAACTATGGCTACACCTTC
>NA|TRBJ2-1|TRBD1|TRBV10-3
CAITGTGTGYNEQFF
TGTGCCATCACGGGGACCGGGACAGGGTACAATGAGCAGTTCTTC
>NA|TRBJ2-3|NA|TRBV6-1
CASSELFTDTQYF
TGTGCCAGCAGTGAACTCTTCACAGATACGCAGTATTTT